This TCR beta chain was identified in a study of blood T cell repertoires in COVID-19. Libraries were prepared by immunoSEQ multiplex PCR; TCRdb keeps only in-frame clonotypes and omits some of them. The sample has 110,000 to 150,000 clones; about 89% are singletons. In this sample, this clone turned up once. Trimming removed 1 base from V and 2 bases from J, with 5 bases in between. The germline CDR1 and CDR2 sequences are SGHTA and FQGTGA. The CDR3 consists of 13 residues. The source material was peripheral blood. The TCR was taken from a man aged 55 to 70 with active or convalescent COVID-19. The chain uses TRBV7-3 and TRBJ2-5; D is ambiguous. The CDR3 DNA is TGTGCCAGCAGCTTAATGGCTCAAGAGACCCAGTACTTC. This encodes CASSLMAQETQYF.